This passage covers 13 T cell receptor beta chains from one sample sequenced in a study of blood T cell repertoires in COVID-19. Some clones are missing from TCRdb's copy, which holds only in-frame ones; the method was immunoSEQ multiplex PCR. The data show some 300,000 clones, around 84% seen once. The specimen sequenced was peripheral blood. Receptors were obtained from a man between 65 and 79 years old with acute or convalescent COVID-19.

The J gene is TRBJ2-3, the V gene TRBV7-9, with 7 bases lining up with TRBD2. Germline CDR1 reads SEHNR; CDR2 reads FQNEAQ (reference sequence). J lost 0 bases, V lost 5 bases, and 2 bases had no gene match. CDR3 length equals 14 residues. The chain's CDR3 is CASSTGGSTDTQYF. Here the CDR3 DNA reads TGTGCCAGCAGCACCGGGGGGAGCACAGATACGCAGTATTTT.

The genes are TRBV4-1 and TRBJ2-5, with 7 bases that match TRBD2. The CDR3 is 17 residues long. The germline CDR1 and CDR2 sequences are MGHRA and YSYEKL. J gave up 5 bases and V 1 base, and 13 bases lay outside the gene matches. The CDR3 is CASSQAARQRGSETQYF. In nucleotides, the CDR3 is TGCGCCAGCAGCCAAGCAGCAAGGCAGCGGGGAAGCGAGACCCAGTACTTC.

The V and J genes are TRBV2 and TRBJ2-6, with D tentatively TRBD1 (5 bases). The germline gives CDR1 SNHLY, CDR2 FYNNEI. The CDR3 runs to 15 residues. Trimming removed 6 bases at V and 0 bases at J, with 9 bases between. CDR3 sequence (DNA): TGTGCCAGCAGAGTCGACAGCTCTGGGGCCAACGTCCTGACTTTC. Protein: CASRVDSSGANVLTF.

The V call is TRBV19, the J call TRBJ2-7; the D gene is possibly TRBD2 (5 bases). From germline, CDR1 is LNHDA and CDR2 SQIVND (reference sequence). Trimming pared 5 bases from V and 0 bases from J, leaving 14 bases between. This CDR3 has 15 amino acids. CDR3 bases: TGTGCCAGTAGTGGGAGTTCTCGGAGCTCCTACGAGCAGTACTTC. Its translation: CASSGSSRSSYEQYF.

This clone was recorded once. This chain uses TRBV4-3 with TRBJ2-4; unclear D gene. This CDR3 contains 19 residues. Between the trimmed V and J ends, which lost 0 bases and 2 bases, there was a span of 20 bases. CDR1 is LGHNA and CDR2 is YSLEER in the germline V gene. The CDR3 is CASSQDPLLGKETKNIQYF. CDR3 DNA sequence: TGCGCCAGCAGCCAAGATCCCTTATTAGGAAAGGAGACCAAAAACATTCAGTACTTC.

The rearrangement links TRBV19 to TRBJ1-5; D might be TRBD1 (6 bases). V dropped 5 bases and J dropped 3 bases, with 11 bases sitting between them. From germline, CDR1 is LNHDA and CDR2 SQIVND (reference sequence). The CDR3 is made up of 14 amino acids. The chain's CDR3 is CASSPPGDNQPQHF. The DNA for the CDR3 is TGTGCCAGTAGTCCGCCAGGGGACAATCAGCCCCAGCATTTT.

The chain employs TRBV3-1 (or the pseudogene TRBV3-2) and TRBJ2-2; D not certain. Trimming shortened V by 4 bases and J by 6 bases, and 9 bases separated the two germline ends. The CDR3 has 13 residues. Per the germline V gene, CDR1 is LGHDT and CDR2 is YNNKEL (reference sequence). The CDR3 reads CASSPFPAGELFF. The CDR3 region has the DNA TGTGCCAGCAGCCCCTTCCCAGCCGGGGAGCTGTTTTTT.

J is TRBJ2-3 and V is TRBV6-6, with TRBD2 matching over 12 bases. The CDR3 runs to 19 residues. V shed 6 bases, J shed 1 base, and the junction held 14 bases outside the gene matches. Looked up from germline, CDR1 is MNHNY and CDR2 is SVGAGI (reference sequence). Written as DNA, the CDR3 is TGTGCCAGCAGCTACCCCTTGACTAGCGGGAGCGGGGGCACAGATACGCAGTATTTT. Amino acid sequence: CASSYPLTSGSGGTDTQYF.

This chain uses TRBV7-9 with TRBJ1-1; D is uncertain. The CDR3 spans 12 residues. Trimming removed 2 bases at V and 8 bases at J, with 9 bases between. Per the germline V gene, CDR1 is SEHNR and CDR2 is FQNEAQ (reference sequence). The CDR3 region has the DNA TGTGCCAGCAGCTTAAGCGTCGGGGAAGCTTTCTTT. The encoded protein is CASSLSVGEAFF.

Only one count was recorded for this clone. This chain uses TRBV5-1 with TRBJ2-5, with 9 bases that match TRBD2. Germline V gene sequence: CDR1 SGHRS, CDR2 YFSETQ. The trim removed 3 bases at V and 5 bases at J, leaving 8 bases unmatched. The CDR3 loop spans 15 amino acids. In DNA, the CDR3 is TGCGCCAGCAGCTCAACTACTAGCGGGTGGGAGACCCAGTACTTC. The encoded protein is CASSSTTSGWETQYF.

About this clone itself: Other DNA sequences in the sample encode the same CDR3. The CDR3 is CATSDPSGRAGDTQYF. For the CDR3, the DNA is TGTGCCACCAGTGACCCCAGCGGGAGGGCCGGGGATACGCAGTATTTT. The V and J genes are TRBV24-1 and TRBJ2-3, with 10 bases identical to TRBD2. The CDR3 length is 16 residues. Germline V gene data show CDR1 as KGHDR and CDR2 as SFDVKD. Unmatched junction bases numbered 9, after V lost 4 bases and J lost 6 bases.

This chain joins TRBV2 and TRBJ2-1, with D perhaps matching TRBD2 (6 bases). The CDR3 has 13 residues. Trimming cost V 5 bases and J 9 bases, with 14 bases left between them. Germline V CDR1 and CDR2: SNHLY, FYNNEI. CDR3 sequence reads: CASSLLAASEQFF. CDR3 coding DNA: TGTGCCAGCAGTCTACTAGCTGCTAGTGAGCAGTTCTTC.

This chain's CDR3 is CASSFGDRTVTGELFF. DNA for the CDR3: TGTGCCAGCAGTTTTGGGGACAGGACGGTCACCGGGGAGCTGTTTTTT. The rearrangement joins TRBV28 to TRBJ2-2, with TRBD1 matching over 8 bases. This CDR3 is 16 amino acids long. Germline-derived CDR1 and CDR2 are MDHEN and SYDVKM. V lost 3 bases, J lost 4 bases, and 7 bases stayed unmatched.